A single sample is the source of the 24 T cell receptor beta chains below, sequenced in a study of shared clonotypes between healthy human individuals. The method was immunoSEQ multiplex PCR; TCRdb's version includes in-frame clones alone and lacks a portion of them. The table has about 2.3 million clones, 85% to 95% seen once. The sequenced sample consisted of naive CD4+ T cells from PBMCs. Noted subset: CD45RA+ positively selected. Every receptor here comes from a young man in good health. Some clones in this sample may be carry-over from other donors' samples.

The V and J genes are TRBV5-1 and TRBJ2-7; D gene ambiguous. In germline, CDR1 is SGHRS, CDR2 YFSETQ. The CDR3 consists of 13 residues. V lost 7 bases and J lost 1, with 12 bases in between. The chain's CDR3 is CASGRLGSYEQYF. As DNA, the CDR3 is TGCGCCAGCGGCCGGCTGGGGTCCTACGAGCAGTACTTC.

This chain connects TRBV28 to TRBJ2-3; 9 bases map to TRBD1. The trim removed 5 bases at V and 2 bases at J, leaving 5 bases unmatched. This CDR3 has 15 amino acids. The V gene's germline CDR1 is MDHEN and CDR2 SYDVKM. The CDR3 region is CASSRTGVLTDTQYF. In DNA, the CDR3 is TGTGCCAGCAGTCGGACAGGGGTCCTCACAGATACGCAGTATTTT. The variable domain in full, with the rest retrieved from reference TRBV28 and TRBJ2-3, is DVKVTQSSRYLVKRTGEKVFLECVQDMDHENMFWYRQDPGLGLRLIYFSYDVKMKEKGDIPEGYSVSREKKERFSLILESASTNQTSMYLCASSRTGVLTDTQYFGPGTRLTVL.

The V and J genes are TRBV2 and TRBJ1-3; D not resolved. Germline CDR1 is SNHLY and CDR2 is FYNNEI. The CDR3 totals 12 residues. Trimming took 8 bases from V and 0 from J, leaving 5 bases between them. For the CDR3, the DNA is TGTGCCAGCGGGTTCTCTGGAAACACCATATATTTT. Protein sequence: CASGFSGNTIYF.

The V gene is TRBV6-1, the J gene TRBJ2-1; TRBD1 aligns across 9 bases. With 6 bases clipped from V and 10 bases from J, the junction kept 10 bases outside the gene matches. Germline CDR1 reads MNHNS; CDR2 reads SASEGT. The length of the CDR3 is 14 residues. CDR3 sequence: CASRETGGAEEQFF. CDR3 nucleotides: TGTGCCAGCAGGGAAACAGGGGGCGCAGAGGAGCAGTTCTTC.

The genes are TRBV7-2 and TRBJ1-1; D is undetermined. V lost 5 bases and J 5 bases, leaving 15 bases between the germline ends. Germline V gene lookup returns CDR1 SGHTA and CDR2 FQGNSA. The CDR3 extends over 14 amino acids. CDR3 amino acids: CASSQQPPRTEAFF. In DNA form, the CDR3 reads TGTGCCAGCAGCCAACAGCCCCCGAGGACTGAAGCTTTCTTT.

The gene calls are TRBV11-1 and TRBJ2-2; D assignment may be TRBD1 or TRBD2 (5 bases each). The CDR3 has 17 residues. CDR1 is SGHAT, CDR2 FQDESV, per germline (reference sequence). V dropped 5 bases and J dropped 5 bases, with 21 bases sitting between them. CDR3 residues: CASSQRNPGTATGELFF. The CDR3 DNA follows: TGTGCCAGCAGCCAAAGGAATCCCGGGACCGCTACCGGGGAGCTGTTTTTT. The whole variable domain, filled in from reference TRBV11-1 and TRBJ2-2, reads EAEVAQSPRYKITEKSQAVAFWCDPISGHATLYWYRQILGQGPELLVQFQDESVVDDSQLPKDRFSAERLKGVDSTLKIQPAELGDSAMYLCASSQRNPGTATGELFFGEGSRLTVL.

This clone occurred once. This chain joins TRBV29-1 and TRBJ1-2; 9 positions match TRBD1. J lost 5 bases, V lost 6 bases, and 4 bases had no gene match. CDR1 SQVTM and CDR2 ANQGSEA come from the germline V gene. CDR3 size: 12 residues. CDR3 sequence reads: CSVKTGGYGYTF. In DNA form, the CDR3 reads TGCAGCGTAAAGACAGGGGGATATGGCTACACCTTC.

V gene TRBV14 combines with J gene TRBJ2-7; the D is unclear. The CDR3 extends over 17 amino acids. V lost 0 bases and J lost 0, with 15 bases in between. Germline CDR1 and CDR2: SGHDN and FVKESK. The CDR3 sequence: CASSQDPRAYYSYEQYF. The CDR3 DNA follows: TGTGCCAGCAGCCAAGATCCACGGGCCTACTACTCCTACGAGCAGTACTTC.

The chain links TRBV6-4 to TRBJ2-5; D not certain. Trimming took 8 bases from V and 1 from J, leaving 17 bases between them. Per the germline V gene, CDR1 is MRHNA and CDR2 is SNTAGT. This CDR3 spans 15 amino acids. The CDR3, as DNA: TGTGCCAGCTACAGTAAGGGTCTACGCCAAGAGACCCAGTACTTC. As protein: CASYSKGLRQETQYF.

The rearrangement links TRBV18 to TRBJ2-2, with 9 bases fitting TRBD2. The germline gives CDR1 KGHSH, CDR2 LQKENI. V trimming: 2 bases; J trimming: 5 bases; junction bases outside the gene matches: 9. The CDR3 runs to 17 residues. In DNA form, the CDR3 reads TGTGCCAGCTCACCATCTTATCTAGCGGGATCTACCGGGGAGCTGTTTTTT. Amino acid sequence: CASSPSYLAGSTGELFF.

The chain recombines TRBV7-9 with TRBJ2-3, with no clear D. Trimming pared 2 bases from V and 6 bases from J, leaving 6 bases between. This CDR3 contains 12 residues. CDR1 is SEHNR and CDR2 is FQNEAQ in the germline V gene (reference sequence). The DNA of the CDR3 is TGTGCCAGCAGCTTATCTGGTGATACGCAGTATTTT. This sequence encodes CASSLSGDTQYF.

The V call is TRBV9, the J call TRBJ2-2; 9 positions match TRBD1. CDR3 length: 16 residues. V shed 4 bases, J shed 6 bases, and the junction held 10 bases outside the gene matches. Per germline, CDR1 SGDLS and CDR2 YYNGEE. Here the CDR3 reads CASSSSTGGYAGELFF. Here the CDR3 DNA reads TGTGCCAGCAGCTCCTCGACAGGGGGGTACGCCGGGGAGCTGTTTTTT. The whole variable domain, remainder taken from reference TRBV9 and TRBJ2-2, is DSGVTQTPKHLITATGQRVTLRCSPRSGDLSVYWYQQSLDQGLQFLIQYYNGEERAKGNILERFSAQQFPDLHSELNLSSLELGDSALYFCASSSSTGGYAGELFFGEGSRLTVL.

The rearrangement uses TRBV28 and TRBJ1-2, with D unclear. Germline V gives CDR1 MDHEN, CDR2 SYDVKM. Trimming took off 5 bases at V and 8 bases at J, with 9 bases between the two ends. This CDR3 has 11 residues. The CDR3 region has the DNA TGTGCCAGCAGTAGGTCCTCGGGCTACACCTTC. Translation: CASSRSSGYTF.

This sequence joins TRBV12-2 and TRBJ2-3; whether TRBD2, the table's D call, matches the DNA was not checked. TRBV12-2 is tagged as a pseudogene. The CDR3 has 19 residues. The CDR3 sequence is CASRLEGVPAGGPTDTQYF. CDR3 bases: TGTGCAAGTCGCTTAGAGGGGGTCCCTGCGGGAGGGCCCACAGATACGCAGTATTTT.

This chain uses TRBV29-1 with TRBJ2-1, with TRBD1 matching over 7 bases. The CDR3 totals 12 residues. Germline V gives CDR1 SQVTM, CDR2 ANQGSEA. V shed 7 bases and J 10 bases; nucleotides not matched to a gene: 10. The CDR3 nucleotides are TGCAGCGCCACGACAGGGATAAACGAGCAGTTCTTC. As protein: CSATTGINEQFF.

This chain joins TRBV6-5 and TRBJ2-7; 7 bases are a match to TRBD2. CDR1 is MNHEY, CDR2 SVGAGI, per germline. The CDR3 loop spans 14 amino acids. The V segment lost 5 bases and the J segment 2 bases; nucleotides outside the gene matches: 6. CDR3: CASSGLGGAYEQYF. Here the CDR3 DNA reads TGTGCCAGCAGTGGTTTGGGGGGGGCCTACGAGCAGTACTTC.

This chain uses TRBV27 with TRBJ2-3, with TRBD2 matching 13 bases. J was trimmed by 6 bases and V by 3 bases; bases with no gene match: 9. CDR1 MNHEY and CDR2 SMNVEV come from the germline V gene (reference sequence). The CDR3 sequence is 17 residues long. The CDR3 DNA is TGTGCCAGCAGTTTGTCCAGCCCGGGACTAGCGGGGGATACGCAGTATTTT. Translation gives CASSLSSPGLAGDTQYF.

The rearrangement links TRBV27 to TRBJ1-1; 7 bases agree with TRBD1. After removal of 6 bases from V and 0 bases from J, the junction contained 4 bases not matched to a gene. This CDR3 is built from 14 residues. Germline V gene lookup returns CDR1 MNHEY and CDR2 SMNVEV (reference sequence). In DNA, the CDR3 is TGTGCCAGCAGCCACGACAGGGTGAACACTGAAGCTTTCTTT. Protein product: CASSHDRVNTEAFF.

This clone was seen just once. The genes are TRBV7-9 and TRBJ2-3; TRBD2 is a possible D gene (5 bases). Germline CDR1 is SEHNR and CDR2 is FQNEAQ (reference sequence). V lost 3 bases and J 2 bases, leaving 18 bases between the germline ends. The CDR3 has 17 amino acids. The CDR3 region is CASSFSPGLSSTDTQYF. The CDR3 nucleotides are TGTGCCAGCAGCTTCTCCCCCGGACTTTCCTCCACAGATACGCAGTATTTT. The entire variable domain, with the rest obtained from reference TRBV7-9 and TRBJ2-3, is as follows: DTGVSQNPRHKITKRGQNVTFRCDPISEHNRLYWYRQTLGQGPEFLTYFQNEAQLEKSRLLSDRFSAERPKGSFSTLEIQRTEQGDSAMYLCASSFSPGLSSTDTQYFGPGTRLTVL.

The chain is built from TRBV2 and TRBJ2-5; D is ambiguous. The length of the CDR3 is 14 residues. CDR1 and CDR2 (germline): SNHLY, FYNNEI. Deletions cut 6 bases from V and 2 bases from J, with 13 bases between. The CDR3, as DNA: TGTGCCAGCAGCCCCTCCCTGGTACAAGAGACCCAGTACTTC. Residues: CASSPSLVQETQYF.

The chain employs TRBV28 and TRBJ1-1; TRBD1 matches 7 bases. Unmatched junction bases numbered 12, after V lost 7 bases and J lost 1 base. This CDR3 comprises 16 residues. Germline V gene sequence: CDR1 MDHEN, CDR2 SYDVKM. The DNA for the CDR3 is TGTGCCAGCACGCGGGGCGGGGACAGAAGGAACACTGAAGCTTTCTTT. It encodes CASTRGGDRRNTEAFF.

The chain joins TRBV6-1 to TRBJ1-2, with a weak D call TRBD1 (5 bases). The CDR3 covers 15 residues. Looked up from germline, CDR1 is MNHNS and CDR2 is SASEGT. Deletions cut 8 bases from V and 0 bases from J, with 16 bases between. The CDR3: CASAKGDLSNYGYTF. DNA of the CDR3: TGTGCCAGCGCGAAAGGGGACCTCTCTAACTATGGCTACACCTTC.

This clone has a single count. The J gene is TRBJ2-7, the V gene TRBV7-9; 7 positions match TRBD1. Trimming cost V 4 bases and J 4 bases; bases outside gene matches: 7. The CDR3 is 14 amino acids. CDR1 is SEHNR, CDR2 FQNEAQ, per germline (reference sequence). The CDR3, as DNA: TGTGCCAGCAGCTCAAGACAGGGTACTTACGAGCAGTACTTC. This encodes CASSSRQGTYEQYF.

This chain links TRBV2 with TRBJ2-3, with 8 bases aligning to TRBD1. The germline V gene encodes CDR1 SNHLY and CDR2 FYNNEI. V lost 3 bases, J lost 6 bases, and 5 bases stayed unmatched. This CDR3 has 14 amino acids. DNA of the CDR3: TGTGCCAGCAGTGATCGGACAGGGTTTGATACGCAGTATTTT. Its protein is CASSDRTGFDTQYF. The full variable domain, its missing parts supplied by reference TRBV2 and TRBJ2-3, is EPEVTQTPSHQVTQMGQEVILRCVPISNHLYFYWYRQILGQKVEFLVSFYNNEISEKSEIFDDQFSVERPDGSNFTLKIRSTKLEDSAMYFCASSDRTGFDTQYFGPGTRLTVL.